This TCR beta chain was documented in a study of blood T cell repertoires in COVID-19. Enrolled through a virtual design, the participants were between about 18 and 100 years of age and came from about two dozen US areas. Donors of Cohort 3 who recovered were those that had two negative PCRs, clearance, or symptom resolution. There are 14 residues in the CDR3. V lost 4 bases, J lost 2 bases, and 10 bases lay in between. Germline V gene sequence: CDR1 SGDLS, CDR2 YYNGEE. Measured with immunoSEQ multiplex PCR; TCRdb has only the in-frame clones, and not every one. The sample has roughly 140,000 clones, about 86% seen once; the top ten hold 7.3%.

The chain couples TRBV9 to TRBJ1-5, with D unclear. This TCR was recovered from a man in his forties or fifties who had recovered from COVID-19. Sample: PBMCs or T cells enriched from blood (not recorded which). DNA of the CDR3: TGTGCCAGCAGCACCGACGCGGGCAATCAGCCCCAGCATTTT. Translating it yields CASSTDAGNQPQHF.